Below are 27 T cell receptor beta chains sequenced from a single sample in a study of blood T cell repertoires in COVID-19. Sequencing was performed with immunoSEQ multiplex PCR; in TCRdb, only in-frame clones are kept and a portion is missing. The sample gives roughly 150,000 clones, 80% to 90% of which show up once; about 2.5% is in the top ten. Specimen: peripheral blood. The receptor source for this set is a woman older than 75 with COVID-19, enrolled during active disease.

The rearrangement links TRBV5-1 to TRBJ2-1, with TRBD2 matching over 10 bases. Germline V gene sequence: CDR1 SGHRS, CDR2 YFSETQ. Trimming at V came to 0 bases and at J to 4 bases, leaving 4 bases not matched to a gene. The CDR3 consists of 16 residues. DNA of the CDR3: TGCGCCAGCAGCTTGGTGCTAGCGGGGGTTTACAATGAGCAGTTCTTC. This encodes CASSLVLAGVYNEQFF.

The V call is TRBV19, the J call TRBJ1-4; D is possibly TRBD1 (5 bases). The V end lost 5 bases, the J end lost 10 bases, and 11 bases lay between the germline ends. The germline V gene has CDR1 LNHDA and CDR2 SQIVND (reference sequence). CDR3 length: 12 amino acids. CDR3 DNA: TGTGCCAGTAGTCCGTCCGGGGGAAAACTGTTTTTT. Translating it yields CASSPSGGKLFF. The whole variable domain, filled in from reference TRBV19 and TRBJ1-4, reads DGGITQSPKYLFRKEGQNVTLSCEQNLNHDAMYWYRQDPGQGLRLIYYSQIVNDFQKGDIAEGYSVSREKKESFPLTVTSAQKNPTAFYLCASSPSGGKLFFGSGTQLSVL.

V and J are TRBV18 and TRBJ2-1, with 8 nucleotides matching TRBD2. The V gene's germline CDR1 is KGHSH and CDR2 LQKENI. The CDR3 is 15 residues long. V shed 5 bases, J shed 10 bases, and the junction held 13 bases outside the gene matches. The CDR3 DNA reads as TGTGCCAGCTCATCGGATCCGGGACTAGTTAGCGAGCAGTTCTTC. Protein sequence: CASSSDPGLVSEQFF.

The chain links TRBV5-5 to TRBJ2-7, with 11 nucleotides matching TRBD2. V was clipped by 4 bases and J by 6 bases; unmatched bases: 9. This CDR3 contains 15 residues. The germline V gene encodes CDR1 SGHKS and CDR2 YYEKEE (reference sequence). The CDR3 is CASSERLAGSPEQYF. CDR3 DNA sequence: TGTGCCAGCAGCGAGAGACTAGCGGGAAGCCCCGAGCAGTACTTC.

This clone came up a few times. The chain couples TRBV25-1 to TRBJ2-1; D not resolved. Germline CDR1 is MGHDK and CDR2 is SYGVNS. The ends were cut back, 1 base at V and 7 bases at J, with 11 bases in the middle. This CDR3 region has 14 residues. The CDR3 bases are TGTGCCAGCAGTGAATTAAACAGTTGGAATGAGCAGTTCTTC. Protein sequence: CASSELNSWNEQFF. The whole variable domain, filled in from reference TRBV25-1 and TRBJ2-1, reads EADIYQTPRYLVIGTGKKITLECSQTMGHDKMYWYQQDPGMELHLIHYSYGVNSTEKGDLSSESTVSRIRTEHFPLTLESARPSHTSQYLCASSELNSWNEQFFGPGTRLTVL.

The gene calls are TRBV24-1 and TRBJ2-7; unclear D gene. From germline, CDR1 is KGHDR and CDR2 SFDVKD. Trimming cost V 6 bases and J 1 base, with 15 bases left between them. This CDR3 region has 15 residues. In DNA form, the CDR3 reads TGTGCCACCAGTTCCTCAGCGTCTAGTTCCTACGAGCAGTACTTC. Protein: CATSSSASSSYEQYF.

V is TRBV6-5 and J is TRBJ1-2, with 10 bases lining up with TRBD1. Germline V gives CDR1 MNHEY, CDR2 SVGAGI. V trimming: 6 bases; J trimming: 8 bases; junction bases outside the gene matches: 6. The CDR3 contains 13 residues. The CDR3 nucleotides read TGTGCCAGCAGAACCGGGACAGGGGTCGGCTACACCTTC. Residues: CASRTGTGVGYTF.

The gene calls are TRBV2 and TRBJ2-3; 9 positions agree with TRBD2. Germline values: CDR1 SNHLY, CDR2 FYNNEI. This CDR3 region has 14 residues. Trimming removed 6 bases from V and 4 bases from J; junction bases left unmatched: 5. DNA for the CDR3: TGTGCCAGCAGCCAACTAGCGGGTGCAGATACGCAGTATTTT. This gives the protein CASSQLAGADTQYF.

The chain uses TRBV5-4 and TRBJ1-2, with 7 bases that match TRBD1. Losses at the gene ends were 4 bases for V and 4 bases for J; bases not matched to a gene: 4. Looked up from germline, CDR1 is SGHNT and CDR2 is YYREEE (reference sequence). The CDR3 runs to 13 residues. CDR3 amino acids: CASSRQGGYGYTF. CDR3 coding DNA: TGTGCCAGCAGCAGACAGGGAGGCTATGGCTACACCTTC.

This clone was seen a single time. This sequence joins TRBV5-4 and TRBJ2-1; the D gene is possibly TRBD1 (6 bases). The V end was cut by 4 bases, the J end by 2 bases, with 13 bases between. The CDR3 length is 15 residues. Germline lookup yields CDR1 SGHNT and CDR2 YYREEE (reference sequence). The CDR3 loop reads CASSTGQQTYNEQFF. In DNA, the CDR3 is TGTGCCAGCAGCACCGGACAGCAAACCTACAATGAGCAGTTCTTC.

The J gene is TRBJ2-1, the V gene TRBV20-1; 7 nucleotides align to TRBD1. This CDR3 comprises 11 residues. Germline CDR1 DFQATT, CDR2 SNEGSKA (reference sequence). The DNA for the CDR3 is TGCAGCGAAACAGGGGTCAATGAGCAGTTCTTC. Translated, it gives CSETGVNEQFF.

This chain connects TRBV5-1 to TRBJ1-2; perhaps TRBD1 as D (6 bases). Germline V gene lookup returns CDR1 SGHRS and CDR2 YFSETQ. This CDR3 comprises 17 residues. The V gene lost 6 bases and the J gene lost 5 bases, with 26 bases spanning the gap. CDR3 amino acids: CASIPSPGQGGPYGYTF. In DNA form, the CDR3 reads TGCGCCAGCATCCCCTCTCCGGGACAAGGCGGACCATATGGCTACACCTTC.

This chain uses TRBV6-6 with TRBJ2-3, with D tentatively TRBD2 (7 bases). Per germline, CDR1 MNHNY and CDR2 SVGAGI (reference sequence). The germline V and J ends were trimmed by 3 bases and 4 bases, with 14 bases remaining between them. The CDR3 sequence is 15 residues long. CDR3 loop: CASSYVGGPSDTQYF. Written as DNA, the CDR3 is TGTGCCAGCAGTTATGTGGGGGGGCCATCAGATACGCAGTATTTT.

The genes are TRBV20-1 and TRBJ2-7; D is ambiguous. The V end was cut by 3 bases, the J end by 7 bases, with 10 bases between. The CDR3 extends over 11 amino acids. Germline loops: CDR1 DFQATT, CDR2 SNEGSKA (reference sequence). For the CDR3, the DNA is TGCAGTGCTAGCCCACCCGGGGAGCAGTACTTC. Its translation: CSASPPGEQYF.

The chain recombines TRBV6-5 with TRBJ1-2; a possible D gene is TRBD1 (6 bases). Germline values: CDR1 MNHEY, CDR2 SVGAGI. The V and J ends lost 2 bases and 5 bases respectively, with 12 bases between them. The CDR3 extends over 14 amino acids. The CDR3, as DNA: TGTGCCAGCAGTTACCGAGGGGGGGATTATGGCTACACCTTC. Translated: CASSYRGGDYGYTF.

The chain carries TRBV4-1 and TRBJ2-7; TRBD1 matches 7 bases. There are 14 residues in the CDR3. Trimming removed 4 bases from V and 2 bases from J; junction bases left unmatched: 5. Germline values: CDR1 MGHRA, CDR2 YSYEKL. The chain's CDR3 is CASSPQGVTYEQYF. Written as DNA, the CDR3 is TGCGCCAGCAGCCCGCAGGGGGTTACCTACGAGCAGTACTTC.

This clone was detected once. The chain employs TRBV6-5 and TRBJ1-2; D is unclear. CDR1 is MNHEY and CDR2 is SVGAGI in the germline V gene. The CDR3 has 12 residues. Deletions cut 6 bases from V and 3 bases from J, with 8 bases between. This CDR3 reads CASRQRDYGYTF. CDR3 in DNA: TGTGCCAGCAGGCAGAGGGACTATGGCTACACCTTC.

The J gene is TRBJ2-7, the V gene TRBV3-1 (or the pseudogene TRBV3-2); 12 bases match TRBD2. V trimming: 0 bases; J trimming: 6 bases; junction bases outside the gene matches: 9. The CDR3 sequence is 17 residues long. Germline values: CDR1 LGHDT, CDR2 YNNKEL (reference sequence). CDR3 nucleotides: TGTGCCAGCAGCCAAGAGGAAACGGGACTAGCGGGTGGCGAGCAGTACTTC. The encoded protein is CASSQEETGLAGGEQYF.

The rearrangement joins TRBV10-2 to TRBJ2-7, with 10 bases aligning to TRBD2. After removal of 6 bases from V and 2 bases from J, the junction contained 10 bases not matched to a gene. Germline V gene data show CDR1 as WSHSY and CDR2 as SAAADI. This CDR3 has 16 residues. CDR3 DNA: TGCGCCAGCAGCGCCCCTAGCGGGAGTATCCCCTACGAGCAGTACTTC. Protein product: CASSAPSGSIPYEQYF.

The CDR3 nucleotides are TGTGCCAGCAGCCAAGTCCCGAGACAGTCCACAGATACGCAGTATTTT. Translation gives CASSQVPRQSTDTQYF. This rearrangement joins TRBV3-1 (or the pseudogene TRBV3-2) to TRBJ2-3; a weak D match, TRBD1 (5 bases). The V gene lost 1 base and the J gene lost 2 bases, with 13 bases spanning the gap. The CDR3 has 16 amino acids. CDR1 is LGHDT and CDR2 is YNNKEL in the germline V gene (reference sequence).

This clone appeared a few times. The chain links TRBV18 to TRBJ2-7, with D unclear. CDR1 is KGHSH, CDR2 LQKENI, per germline. The V gene lost 5 bases and the J gene lost 1 base, with 6 bases spanning the gap. The CDR3 consists of 12 residues. This CDR3 reads CASSGMSYEQYF. The CDR3 DNA follows: TGTGCCAGCTCAGGCATGTCCTACGAGCAGTACTTC.

The V gene is TRBV27, the J gene TRBJ2-7, with 7 bases lining up with TRBD1. The CDR3 is made up of 15 amino acids. V lost 7 bases to trimming and J lost 6 bases; unmatched junction nucleotides: 15. Looked up from germline, CDR1 is MNHEY and CDR2 is SMNVEV (reference sequence). CDR3 sequence: CASTNAPGGRSEQYF. The CDR3 bases are TGTGCCAGCACTAATGCGCCAGGGGGAAGGAGCGAGCAGTACTTC.

The V and J genes are TRBV6-2 or TRBV6-3 and TRBJ2-3, with 8 bases lining up with TRBD2. With V trimmed by 1 base and J by 0 bases, 6 bases remained unmatched. CDR3 size: 17 residues. The germline V gene encodes CDR1 MNHEY and CDR2 SVGEGT. The CDR3 protein is CASSYWSGGLSTDTQYF. The CDR3 DNA follows: TGTGCCAGCAGTTACTGGAGCGGGGGTCTCAGCACAGATACGCAGTATTTT.

This clone is a singleton in its sample. This rearrangement joins TRBV5-1 to TRBJ2-3; TRBD1 is a possible D gene (5 bases). There are 15 residues in the CDR3. Germline CDR1 SGHRS, CDR2 YFSETQ. Trimming cost V 4 bases and J 3 bases, with 15 bases left between them. This chain's CDR3 is CASSNGHGLTDTQYF. CDR3 sequence (DNA): TGCGCCAGCAGCAACGGACACGGCCTTACAGATACGCAGTATTTT.

This clone was found a few times. This sequence joins TRBV10-1 and TRBJ2-7, with a possible D match to TRBD2 (6 bases). Per the germline V gene, CDR1 is WNHNN and CDR2 is SYGVQD (reference sequence). The CDR3 spans 17 residues. Trimming took 6 bases from V and 6 from J, leaving 27 bases between them. In nucleotides, the CDR3 is TGCGCCAGCAGCCGTATAGGCCGGCGGGAATTTCCCCGCGAGCAGTACTTC. This codes for CASSRIGRREFPREQYF.

The CDR3 DNA is TGTGCCACCACCTGGGGCCTCACAGATACGCAGTATTTT. It encodes CATTWGLTDTQYF. V gene TRBV15 combines with J gene TRBJ2-3, with TRBD1 as a possible D gene (5 bases). CDR1 and CDR2 from the germline V gene are LNHNV and YYDKDF (reference sequence). V lost 7 bases, J lost 2 bases, and 10 bases lay in between. The CDR3 sequence is 13 residues long.

This CDR3 reads CASSLVPIGQGKENTEAFF. CDR3 DNA sequence: TGCGCCAGCAGCTTGGTCCCCATCGGACAGGGGAAGGAAAACACTGAAGCTTTCTTT. The chain is built from TRBV5-1 and TRBJ1-1; 9 bases align to TRBD1. V lost 0 bases to trimming and J lost 2 bases; unmatched junction nucleotides: 14. This CDR3 comprises 19 residues. Germline CDR1 reads SGHRS; CDR2 reads YFSETQ.